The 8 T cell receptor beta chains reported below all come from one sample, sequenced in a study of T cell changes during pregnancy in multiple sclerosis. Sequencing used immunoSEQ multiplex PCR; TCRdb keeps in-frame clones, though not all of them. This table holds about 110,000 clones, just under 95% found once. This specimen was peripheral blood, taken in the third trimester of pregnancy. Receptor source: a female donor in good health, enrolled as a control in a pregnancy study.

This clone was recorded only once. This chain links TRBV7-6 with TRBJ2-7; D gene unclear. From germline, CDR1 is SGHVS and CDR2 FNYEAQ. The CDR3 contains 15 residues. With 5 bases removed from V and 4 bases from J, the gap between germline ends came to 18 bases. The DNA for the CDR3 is TGTGCCAGCAGCCCGAAAGTGGGTCTAGAATACGAGCAGTACTTC. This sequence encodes CASSPKVGLEYEQYF.

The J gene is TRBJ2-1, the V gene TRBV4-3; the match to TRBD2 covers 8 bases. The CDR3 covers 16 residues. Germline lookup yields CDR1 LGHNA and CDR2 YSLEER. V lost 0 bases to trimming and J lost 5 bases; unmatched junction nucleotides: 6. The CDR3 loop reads CASSQELAALHNEQFF. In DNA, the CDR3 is TGCGCCAGCAGCCAAGAACTAGCGGCCCTCCACAATGAGCAGTTCTTC.

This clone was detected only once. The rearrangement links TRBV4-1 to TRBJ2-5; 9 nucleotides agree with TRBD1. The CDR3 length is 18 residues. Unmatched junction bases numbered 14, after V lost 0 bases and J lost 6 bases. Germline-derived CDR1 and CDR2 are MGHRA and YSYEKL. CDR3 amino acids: CASSQDRTENRGPKTQYF. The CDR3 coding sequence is TGCGCCAGCAGCCAAGACCGTACGGAAAACAGGGGGCCCAAGACCCAGTACTTC.

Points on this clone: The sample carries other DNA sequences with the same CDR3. CDR3 DNA: TGTGCCAGCAGCCCCGGGACAGCTAGCACAGATACGCAGTATTTT. Translating it yields CASSPGTASTDTQYF. The chain is built from TRBV7-9 and TRBJ2-3; 7 nucleotides align to TRBD1. V trimming: 5 bases; J trimming: 0 bases; junction bases outside the gene matches: 5. The CDR3 consists of 15 residues. Germline assignment: CDR1 SEHNR and CDR2 FQNEAQ (reference sequence). Variable domain in full (rest from reference TRBV7-9 and TRBJ2-3): DTGVSQNPRHKITKRGQNVTFRCDPISEHNRLYWYRQTLGQGPEFLTYFQNEAQLEKSRLLSDRFSAERPKGSFSTLEIQRTEQGDSAMYLCASSPGTASTDTQYFGPGTRLTVL.

The CDR3 sequence is CASSLNSPNQPQHF. DNA of the CDR3: TGTGCCAGCAGCTTGAACAGCCCCAATCAGCCCCAGCATTTT. The chain couples TRBV5-5 to TRBJ1-5; D unclear. The germline gives CDR1 SGHKS, CDR2 YYEKEE (reference sequence). Trimming pared 1 base from V and 3 bases from J, leaving 8 bases between. The CDR3 spans 14 residues. The full variable domain, rest sourced from reference TRBV5-5 and TRBJ1-5, is DAGVTQSPTHLIKTRGQQVTLRCSPISGHKSVSWYQQVLGQGPQFIFQYYEKEERGRGNFPDRFSARQFPNYSSELNVNALLLGDSALYLCASSLNSPNQPQHFGDGTRLSIL.

This CDR3 is CASSSSGAGELFF. The CDR3, as DNA: TGTGCCAGCAGCTCGTCAGGGGCCGGGGAGCTGTTTTTT. The rearrangement uses TRBV11-3 and TRBJ2-2, with D possibly matching TRBD1 (6 bases). The CDR3 contains 13 residues. The V gene's germline CDR1 is SGHNT and CDR2 YENEEA. Trimming stripped 4 bases from V and 6 bases from J, with 9 bases between.

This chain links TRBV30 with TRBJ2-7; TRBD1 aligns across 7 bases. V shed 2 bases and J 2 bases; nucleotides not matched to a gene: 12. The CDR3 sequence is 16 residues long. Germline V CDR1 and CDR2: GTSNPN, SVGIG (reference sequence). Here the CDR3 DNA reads TGTGCCTGGAGTAACGGTGGACAGGTCTTTCCCTACGAGCAGTACTTC. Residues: CAWSNGGQVFPYEQYF. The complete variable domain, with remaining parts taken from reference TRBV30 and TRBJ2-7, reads SQTIHQWPATLVQPVGSPLSLECTVEGTSNPNLYWYRQAAGRGLQLLFYSVGIGQISSEVPQNLSASRPQDRQFILSSKKLLLSDSGFYLCAWSNGGQVFPYEQYFGPGTRLTVT.

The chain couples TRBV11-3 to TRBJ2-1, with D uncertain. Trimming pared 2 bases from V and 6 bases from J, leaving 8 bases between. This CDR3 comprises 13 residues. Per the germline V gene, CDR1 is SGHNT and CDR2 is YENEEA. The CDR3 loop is CASSLSRFNEQFF. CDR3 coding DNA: TGTGCCAGCAGCTTATCGCGGTTCAATGAGCAGTTCTTC.